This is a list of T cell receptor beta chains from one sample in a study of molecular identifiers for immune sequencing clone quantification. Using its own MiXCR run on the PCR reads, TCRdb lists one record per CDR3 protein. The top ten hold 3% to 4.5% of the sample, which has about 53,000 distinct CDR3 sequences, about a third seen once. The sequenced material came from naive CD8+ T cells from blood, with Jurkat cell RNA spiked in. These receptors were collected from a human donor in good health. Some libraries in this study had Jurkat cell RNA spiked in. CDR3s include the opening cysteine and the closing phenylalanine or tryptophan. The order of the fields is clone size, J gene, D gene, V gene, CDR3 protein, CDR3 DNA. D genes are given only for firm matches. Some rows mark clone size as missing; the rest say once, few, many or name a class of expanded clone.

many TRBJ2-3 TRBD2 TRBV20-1 CSAREKAGGSTDTQYF TGCAGTGCTAGAGAGAAAGCGGGAGGGAGCACAGATACGCAGTATTTT
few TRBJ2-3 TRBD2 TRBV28 CASSSPRVAGVFETDTQYF TGTGCCAGCAGTTCCCCTAGGGTAGCGGGAGTCTTTGAGACAGATACGCAGTATTTT
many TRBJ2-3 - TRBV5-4 CASSSDDSTDTQYF TGTGCCAGCAGCTCGGACGATAGCACAGATACGCAGTATTTT
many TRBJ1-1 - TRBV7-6 CASSSYRAPDTEAFF TGTGCCAGCAGCTCATACAGGGCCCCGGACACTGAAGCTTTCTTT
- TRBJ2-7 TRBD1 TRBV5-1 CASSFTGGNEQYF TGCGCCAGCAGCTTTACAGGGGGCAACGAGCAGTACTTC
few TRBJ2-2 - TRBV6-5 CASSNGHPTGELFF TGTGCCAGCAGTAACGGACACCCGACCGGGGAGCTGTTTTTT
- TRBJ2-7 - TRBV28 CASSFFAGTYEQYF TGTGCCAGCAGTTTCTTCGCGGGGACCTACGAGCAGTACTTC
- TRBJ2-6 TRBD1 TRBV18 CASSHPGQVGDGANVLTF TGTGCCAGCTCACATCCGGGACAGGTTGGAGACGGGGCCAACGTCCTGACTTTC
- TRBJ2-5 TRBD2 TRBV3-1 CASSQDQRLAGVQETQYF TGTGCCAGCAGCCAAGATCAAAGGCTAGCGGGAGTCCAAGAGACCCAGTACTTC
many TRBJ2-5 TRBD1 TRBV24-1 CATSDSGQGPKETQYF TGTGCCACCAGTGATTCGGGACAGGGGCCTAAAGAGACCCAGTACTTC
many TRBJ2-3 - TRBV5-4 CASSSYTDTQYF TGTGCCAGCAGCTCCTACACAGATACGCAGTATTTT
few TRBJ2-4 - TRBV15 CATSRDEGLYKNIQYF TGTGCCACCAGCAGAGACGAGGGATTGTACAAAAACATTCAGTACTTC
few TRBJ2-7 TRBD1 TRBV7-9 CASRRDRGLSYEQYF TGTGCCAGCAGGCGAGACAGGGGCCTCTCCTACGAGCAGTACTTC
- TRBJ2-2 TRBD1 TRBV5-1 CASSFWDRTDTGELCF TGCGCCAGCAGCTTTTGGGACAGGACCGACACCGGGGAGCTGTGTTTT
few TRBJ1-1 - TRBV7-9 CASSFGPLNTEAFF TGTGCCAGCAGCTTTGGACCCTTGAACACTGAAGCTTTCTTT
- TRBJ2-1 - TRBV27 CASSFSGNNEQFF TGTGCCAGCAGTTTTAGCGGAAACAATGAGCAGTTCTTC
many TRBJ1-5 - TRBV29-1 CSVISKGAQHF TGCAGCGTTATCTCGAAGGGGGCCCAGCATTTT
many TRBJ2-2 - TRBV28 CAVPSESTGELFF TGTGCAGTACCTAGCGAGTCCACCGGGGAGCTGTTTTTT
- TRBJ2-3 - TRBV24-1 CATSEGIVADTQYF TGTGCCACCAGTGAGGGGATAGTTGCAGATACGCAGTATTTT
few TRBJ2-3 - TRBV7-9 CASSSVPQASDTQYF TGTGCCAGCAGCTCGGTGCCACAGGCGTCAGATACGCAGTATTTT
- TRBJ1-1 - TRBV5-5 CASSSENTNTEAFF TGTGCCAGCAGCTCAGAGAACACGAACACTGAAGCTTTCTTT
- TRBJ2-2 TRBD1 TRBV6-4 CASSDHDRVLSGTGELFF TGTGCCAGCAGTGACCATGACAGGGTCCTATCGGGCACCGGGGAGCTGTTTTTT
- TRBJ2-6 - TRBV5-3 CAGRVWGGANVLTF TGTGCCGGCAGGGTGTGGGGTGGGGCCAACGTCCTGACTTTC
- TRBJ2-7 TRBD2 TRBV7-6 CASSFGTSGIGYEQYF TGTGCCAGCAGCTTCGGGACTAGCGGGATAGGCTACGAGCAGTACTTC
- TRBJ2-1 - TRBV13 CASSLDRPNEQFF TGTGCCAGCAGCTTAGACCGCCCCAATGAGCAGTTCTTC
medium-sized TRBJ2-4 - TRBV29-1 CSHRPLLKNIQYF TGCAGCCACCGGCCCCTGCTCAAAAACATTCAGTACTTC
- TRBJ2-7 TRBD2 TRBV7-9 CASGPQDRTSAYQYF TGTGCCAGCGGCCCACAGGACCGGACTAGCGCCTATCAGTACTTC
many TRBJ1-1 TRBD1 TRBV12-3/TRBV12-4 CASSLGRGPNTEAFF TGTGCCAGCAGTTTGGGTAGGGGGCCGAACACTGAAGCTTTCTTT
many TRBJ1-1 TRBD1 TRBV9 CASSLLGTAEAFF TGTGCCAGCAGCCTCCTAGGGACAGCCGAAGCTTTCTTT
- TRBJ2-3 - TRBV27 CASSLVAWGTDTQYF TGTGCCAGCAGTCTTGTGGCCTGGGGCACAGATACGCAGTATTTT
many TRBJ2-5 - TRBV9 CASSPPEGRETQYF TGTGCCAGCAGCCCCCCTGAGGGGCGAGAGACCCAGTACTTC
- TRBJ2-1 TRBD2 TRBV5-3 CASSYPSGRGVFF TGTGCCAGCAGTTACCCCAGCGGGAGAGGGGTGTTCTTC
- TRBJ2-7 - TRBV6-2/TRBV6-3 CASSFRIEQYF TGTGCCAGCAGTTTTAGAATCGAGCAGTACTTC
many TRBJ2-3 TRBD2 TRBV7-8 CASSFGLASTDTQYF TGTGCCAGCAGCTTTGGACTAGCGAGCACAGATACGCAGTATTTT